A few counts support the clone carrying this T cell receptor beta chain. The sample originates from a study of blood T cell repertoires in COVID-19. Overall study: COVID-19 samples, acute and convalescent, were from the United States, Italy and Spain. The cDNA or gDNA used as material had been derived from T cells, B-cell-depleted T cells, or PBMCs.

In the study's own analysis: Researchers report that nucleated cell counts were estimated from reference gene primer amplification. Libraries were prepared by immunoSEQ multiplex PCR; TCRdb keeps only in-frame clonotypes and omits some of them. Clonal size and the V and J genes are those of that table, whereas D and trimming came from the DNA. The table lists 65,000 or so clones, roughly 87% of them singletons. The sample comprised peripheral blood. This clonotype was obtained from a human donor with acute or convalescent COVID-19. The donor label of this sample is uncertain.

The CDR3: CASIPAPSAANYGYTF. The CDR3 DNA reads as TGCGCCAGCATTCCCGCCCCCTCGGCGGCTAACTATGGCTACACCTTC. V is TRBV5-1 and J is TRBJ1-2, with D unclear. CDR1 and CDR2 (germline): SGHRS, YFSETQ. The length of the CDR3 is 16 residues. Trimming stripped 6 bases from V and 0 bases from J, with 18 bases between.